The rows below give T cell receptor beta chains drawn from one sample of a study of blood T cells in healthy people across ages. TCRdb analysed the 5' RACE reads with MiXCR anew, one entry per CDR3 protein. Of some 1.8 million distinct CDR3 sequences listed, more than 35% are singletons. Sequencing input: blood. Every receptor here comes from a human donor in good health. Both conserved end residues are part of each CDR3. A D gene is named only where the DNA matches it firmly. Size is stated for part of the rows, as once, few or many counts, or as a class when the clone is expanded.

clone size | D gene | J gene | CDR3 length | V gene | CDR3 DNA | CDR3 protein
few | NA | TRBJ2-1 | 14 | TRBV7-9 | TGTGCCAGCAGCTTGGGGATGGGGACGGATGAGCAGTTCTTC | CASSLGMGTDEQFF
NA | NA | TRBJ1-1 | 14 | TRBV29-1 | TGCAGCGTTGAAGAAGGTAGCATGAACACTGAAGCTTTCTTT | CSVEEGSMNTEAFF
many | NA | TRBJ2-7 | 11 | TRBV6-2/TRBV6-3 | TGTGCCAGCAGTTACTTCTACGAGCAGTACTTC | CASSYFYEQYF
NA | TRBD2 | TRBJ2-1 | 17 | TRBV20-1 | TGCAGTGCTAGGTGGACTAGAGGGATAGCGGGGAGGAATGGGCAGTTCTTC | CSARWTRGIAGRNGQFF
NA | NA | TRBJ2-3 | 12 | TRBV6-5 | TGTGCCAGCAGACCGAATAAAGATACGCAGTATTTT | CASRPNKDTQYF
NA | NA | TRBJ2-3 | 15 | TRBV4-1 | TGCGCCAGCAGCCAATCCCGGGGACTCTCAGATACGCAGTATTTT | CASSQSRGLSDTQYF
few | NA | TRBJ2-5 | 13 | TRBV6-2/TRBV6-3 | TGTGCCAGCAGAAGGGTGGGACAAGAGACCCAGTACTTC | CASRRVGQETQYF
few | TRBD1 | TRBJ1-5 | 16 | TRBV6-6 | TGTGCCAGCAGTTACCCGAGGAGGGGGCGGAATCAGCCCCAGCATTTT | CASSYPRRGRNQPQHF
NA | NA | TRBJ1-4 | 15 | TRBV12-3/TRBV12-4 | TGTGCCAGCAGCTCCCGCGTAGGGTCCTACGAAAAACTGTTTTTT | CASSSRVGSYEKLFF
NA | NA | TRBJ1-2 | 15 | TRBV5-5 | TGTGCCAGCAGCTTGGCGCGGGACGGCGGCTATGGCTACACCTTC | CASSLARDGGYGYTF
few | NA | TRBJ2-7 | 15 | TRBV4-3 | TGCGCCAGCAGCGAAGGAAACTTAGCTTCCTACGAGCAGTACTTC | CASSEGNLASYEQYF